A single sample is the source of the 6 T cell receptor beta chains below, sequenced in a study of T-cell memory formation after mild COVID-19. From the 5' RACE reads, TCRdb called clonotypes with MiXCR, one entry per CDR3 protein. The table shows 300,000 to 350,000 distinct CDR3 sequences, with 13% to 15% occurring only once. The sample taken for sequencing was PBMCs or a T cell subset sorted from them (not recorded which). The source of these receptors is a young man who had mild COVID-19 (a few samples of this study predate the infection). Cell type and time point are not known.

This clonotype showed up just a few times. The chain has TRBV12-3 or TRBV12-4 and TRBJ2-3, with 10 bases fitting TRBD2. This CDR3 has 15 residues. V gave up 9 bases and J gave up 0 bases; unmatched junction bases: 6. The CDR3 region has the DNA TGTGCCAGAAGCCGAGCGGGGGGGAGCACAGATACGCAGTATTTT. It encodes CARSRAGGSTDTQYF.

This clonotype showed up many times. The chain carries TRBV12-3 or TRBV12-4 and TRBJ2-4; the D is unclear. This CDR3 comprises 12 residues. V shed 6 bases and J shed 9 bases, with 12 bases lying between them. CDR3 region: CASRTSDGIQYF. DNA for the CDR3: TGTGCCAGCAGGACGTCCGACGGCATTCAGTACTTC.

The chain is built from TRBV20-1 and TRBJ2-3, with 9 nucleotides matching TRBD2. Germline V lookup: CDR1 DFQATT, CDR2 SNEGSKA (reference sequence). The CDR3 runs 15 residues. The V segment lost 1 base and the J segment 4 bases; nucleotides outside the gene matches: 6. CDR3 sequence (DNA): TGCAGTGCTAGAGCGGTAGCGGGGGCCTCAGATACGCAGTATTTT. Its translation: CSARAVAGASDTQYF.

The chain uses TRBV7-9 and TRBJ2-1; weak D call: TRBD1 (6 bases). V lost 4 bases, J lost 10 bases, and 23 bases lay in between. The CDR3 consists of 16 residues. Germline V gene data show CDR1 as SEHNR and CDR2 as FQNEAQ (reference sequence). The CDR3 DNA follows: TGTGCCAGCAGCTCCGACTTTTGGGGGCCGAGAGAAGAGCAGTTCTTC. Its translation: CASSSDFWGPREEQFF.

The rearrangement links TRBV10-2 to TRBJ2-2; D might be TRBD1 (6 bases). Trimming removed 7 bases at V and 1 base at J, with 10 bases between. Germline V gene lookup returns CDR1 WSHSY and CDR2 SAAADI. The CDR3 runs to 14 residues. The CDR3: CASIGGRNTGELFF. CDR3 DNA: TGCGCCAGCATTGGGGGCCGGAACACCGGGGAGCTGTTTTTT.

This CDR3 is CASRGLGSTNEKLFF. The CDR3 DNA reads TGTGCCAGCAGGGGACTCGGATCAACTAATGAAAAACTGTTTTTT. The chain combines TRBV12-3 or TRBV12-4 with TRBJ1-4; D is possibly TRBD1 (5 bases). This CDR3 is 15 amino acids long. Trimming removed 6 bases from V and 0 bases from J, with 11 bases in between.